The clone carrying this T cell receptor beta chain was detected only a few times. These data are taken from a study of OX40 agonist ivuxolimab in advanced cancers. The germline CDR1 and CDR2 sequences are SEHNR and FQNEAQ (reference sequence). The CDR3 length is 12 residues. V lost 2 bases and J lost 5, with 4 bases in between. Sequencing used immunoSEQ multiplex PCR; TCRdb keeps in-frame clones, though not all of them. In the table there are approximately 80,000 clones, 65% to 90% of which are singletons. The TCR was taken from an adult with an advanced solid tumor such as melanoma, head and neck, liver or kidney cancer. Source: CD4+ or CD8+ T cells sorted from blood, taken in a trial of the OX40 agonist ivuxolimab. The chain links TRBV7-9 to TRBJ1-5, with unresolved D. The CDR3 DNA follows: TGTGCCAGCAGCTTAATGGATCAGCCCCAGCATTTT. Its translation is CASSLMDQPQHF.